This T cell receptor (beta chain) originates from a study of cytomegalovirus exposure and HLA in healthy donors. Germline values: CDR1 SGHNT, CDR2 YENEEA. The CDR3 sequence is 14 residues long. The ends lost 0 bases at V and 8 bases at J; junction bases unmatched: 6. This PCR relied on a set of 60 Vbeta primers and 13 Jbeta primers. The protocol was immunoSEQ multiplex PCR, while the TCRdb copy is restricted to in-frame clones and leaves out a portion. This table holds under 200,000 clones, around three quarters found once. A word on this clone: Its antigen is currently unknown.

Study findings and constraints: Earlier results showed most TCR beta V segments being productive about 90% or about 30% of the time.

The sample consisted of PBMCs. This rearrangement joins TRBV11-3 to TRBJ1-1, with 7 bases that match TRBD1. This TCR was sampled from a woman aged 40 to 50 in good health and CMV-seronegative. In nucleotides, the CDR3 is TGTGCCAGCAGCTTAGATGGAGGGGGCAAGGAAGCTTTCTTT. Translated, it gives CASSLDGGGKEAFF.